The rows below give T cell receptor beta chains drawn from one sample of a study of beta chain features in type 1 diabetes. Using immunoSEQ multiplex PCR, the repertoire was profiled, and TCRdb retains in-frame clones only, with some absent. This table holds roughly 400,000 clones, less than 15% found once. Sequenced: naive CD4+ T cells from blood. These receptors originate from a woman aged 18-29 years in good health. The CDR3 runs from the conserved cysteine through the conserved F or W. The D gene is left open where the match is weak. Clone size is shown for a subset of rows, as once, few, many or a class of expanded clone.

TRBJ2-7	15	TRBV7-2	.	.	CASSLGVRTTYEQYF	TGTGCCAGCAGCTTAGGTGTCAGGACAACCTACGAGCAGTACTTC
TRBJ2-7	14	TRBV11-1	TRBD1	.	CASSLRDRGNEQYF	TGTGCCAGCAGCCTCCGGGACAGGGGCAACGAGCAGTACTTC
TRBJ2-3	16	TRBV23-1	.	few	CASSQSRTVYTDTQYF	TGCGCCAGCAGTCAATCGAGGACAGTTTATACCGATACGCAGTATTTT
TRBJ2-7	17	TRBV7-8	TRBD2	.	CASSLGGLAGGTYEQYF	TGTGCCAGCAGCTTAGGGGGACTAGCGGGAGGGACGTACGAGCAGTACTTC
TRBJ1-5	14	TRBV29-1	.	few	CSVLDGHQNQPQHF	TGCAGCGTTCTCGATGGACATCAAAATCAGCCCCAGCATTTT
TRBJ2-3	14	TRBV5-4	.	.	CASSTDRRGDTQYF	TGTGCCAGCAGCACAGACAGGCGCGGAGATACGCAGTATTTT
TRBJ1-2	11	TRBV30	.	few	CAWDRVYGYTF	TGTGCCTGGGACAGAGTCTATGGCTACACCTTC
TRBJ2-7	12	TRBV28	.	few	CASRTSLYEQYF	TGTGCCAGCAGAACTTCTCTCTATGAGCAGTACTTC
TRBJ2-5	14	TRBV7-9	.	few	CASSLVRQGRTQYF	TGTGCCAGCAGCTTAGTTCGTCAGGGTCGGACCCAGTACTTC
TRBJ2-1	12	TRBV30	TRBD2	.	CAWSVQAGVMFF	TGTGCCTGGAGTGTACAGGCGGGAGTGATGTTCTTC
TRBJ2-7	15	TRBV4-2	.	.	CASSQDQEGPYEQYF	TGTGCCAGCAGCCAAGATCAGGAGGGACCCTACGAGCAGTACTTC
TRBJ1-1	13	TRBV4-2	TRBD1	.	CASRTGRSPEAFF	TGTGCCAGCCGGACAGGGCGTAGCCCTGAAGCTTTCTTT
TRBJ2-7	13	TRBV25-1	.	.	CASSERLYYEQYF	TGTGCCAGCAGTGAAAGACTCTACTACGAGCAGTACTTC